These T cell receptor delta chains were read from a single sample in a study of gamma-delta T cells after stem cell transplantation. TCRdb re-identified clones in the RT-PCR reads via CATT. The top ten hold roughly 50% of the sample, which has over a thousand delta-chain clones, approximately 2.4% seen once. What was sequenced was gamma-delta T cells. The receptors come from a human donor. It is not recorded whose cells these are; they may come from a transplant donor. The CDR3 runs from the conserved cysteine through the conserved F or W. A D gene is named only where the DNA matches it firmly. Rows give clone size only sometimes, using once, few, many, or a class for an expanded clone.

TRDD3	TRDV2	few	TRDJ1	TGTGCCTGTGACACTCTGGGGGATACGGAGGCTAAACTCATCTTT	CACDTLGDTEAKLIF
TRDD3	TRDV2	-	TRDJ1	TGTGCCTGTGACACCGTAACCTCGCCCACTGGGGGACACGAGTACACCGATAAACTCATCTTT	CACDTVTSPTGGHEYTDKLIF
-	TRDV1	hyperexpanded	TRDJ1	TGTGCTCTTGGGGATCCTTCGAGAACCGATAAACTCATCTTT	CALGDPSRTDKLIF
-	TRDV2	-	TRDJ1	TGTGCCTGTGACACCGTAGAGAGGGATCGTTACACCGATAAACTCATCTTT	CACDTVERDRYTDKLIF
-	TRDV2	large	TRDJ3	TGTGCCTGTGACACCGCAAGTCTGGTGGGGAGCTCCTGGGACACCCGACAGATGTTTTTC	CACDTASLVGSSWDTRQMFF
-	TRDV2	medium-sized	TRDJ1	TGTGCCTGTGACACCCTTACGGGCCTCACCGATAAACTCATCTTT	CACDTLTGLTDKLIF
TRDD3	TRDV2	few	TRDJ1	TGTGCCTGTGACAGGGTGGGGGATCCTTCGAGAACCGATAAACTCATCTTT	CACDRVGDPSRTDKLIF
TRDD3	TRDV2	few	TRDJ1	TGTGCCTGTGACACCCTAGCCCGTACTGGGGGCCGCCACACCGATAAACTCATCTTT	CACDTLARTGGRHTDKLIF
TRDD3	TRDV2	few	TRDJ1	TGTGCCTGTGACGCCCTACTGGGGGATACGCGGTACACCGATAAACTCATCTTT	CACDALLGDTRYTDKLIF
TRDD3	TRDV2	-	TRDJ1	TGTGCCTGTGAGGGCCTCGGTGGGGGATACGCAAACGATAAACTCATCTTT	CACEGLGGGYANDKLIF
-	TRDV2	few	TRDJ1	TGTGCCTGTGAACTTTTGGGGGTTGATGATAAACTCATCTTT	CACELLGVDDKLIF
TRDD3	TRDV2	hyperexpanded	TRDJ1	TGTGCCTGTGACACGATTCGCCCGCCTGGTGGGGGACCTGACACCGATAAACTCATCTTT	CACDTIRPPGGGPDTDKLIF
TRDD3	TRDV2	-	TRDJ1	TGTGCCTGTGACGCCCTACTGGGGGATACGGGGGGACTGGAACTCATCTTT	CACDALLGDTGGLELIF
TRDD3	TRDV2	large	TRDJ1	TGTGCCTGTGACTTACTGGGGGATACGGTAACCAACAAGTACACCGATAAACTCATCTTT	CACDLLGDTVTNKYTDKLIF
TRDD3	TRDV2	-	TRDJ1	TGTGCCTGTGACTTACTGGGGGATCCAAAACTCATCTTT	CACDLLGDPKLIF
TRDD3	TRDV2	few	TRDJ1	TGTGCCTGTGACACCGTTACTGGGGATACGCGAGGGACCGATAAACTCATCTTT	CACDTVTGDTRGTDKLIF
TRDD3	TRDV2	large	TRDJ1	TGTGCCTGTGACTCACTGGGGACCGATAAACTCATCTTT	CACDSLGTDKLIF
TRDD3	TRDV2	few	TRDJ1	TGTGCCTGTGACTCGGCGGAAGTACTGGGGGATACGGAGGCTAAACTCATCTTT	CACDSAEVLGDTEAKLIF
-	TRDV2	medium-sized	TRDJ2	TGTGCCTGTGAGCAGGTGGGTACTGAAGATTGGGCACAACTCTTCTTT	CACEQVGTEDWAQLFF
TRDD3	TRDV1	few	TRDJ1	TGTGCTCTTGGGGAAGTCCCTGCTTTGTCTTTGGGGCTTCCTCAACTGGGGGGCCTTAAACTCATCTTT	CALGEVPALSLGLPQLGGLKLIF
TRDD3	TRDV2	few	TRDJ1	TGTGCCTGTGACGCCCTACTGGGGGAAAACGATAAACTCATCTTT	CACDALLGENDKLIF
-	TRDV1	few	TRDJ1	TGTGCCCTTGGGGAACTAGGTTTCATCCACTACAAACTCATCTTT	CALGELGFIHYKLIF
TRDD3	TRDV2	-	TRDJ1	TGTGCCTGTGACACTCTGGGGGATACGTATACCGATAAACTCATCTTT	CACDTLGDTYTDKLIF
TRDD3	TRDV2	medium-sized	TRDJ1	TGTGCCTGTGATAAACTGGGGGATACGCGAGGGACCGATAAACTCATCTTT	CACDKLGDTRGTDKLIF
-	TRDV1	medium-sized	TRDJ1	TGTGCTCTTGGGCCAAAAAAACGTATACCCGATAAACTCATCTTT	CALGPKKRIPDKLIF
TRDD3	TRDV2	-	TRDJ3	TGTGCCTGTGACACCGTTCTGGGGGATACGAACCGACAGATGTTTTTC	CACDTVLGDTNRQMFF